What follows is one T cell receptor beta chain and its context. TCRdb keeps only in-frame clones here, not all; method: immunoSEQ multiplex PCR. The sample lists about 130,000 clones, 86% occurring once. This specimen belongs to a study of T cell responses to AZD1222 COVID-19 vaccine. Overall study context: It was second doses at about 4 or about 12 weeks that were pooled.

V gave up 2 bases and J gave up 8 bases; unmatched junction bases: 6. The V gene's germline CDR1 is SGHTA and CDR2 FQGNSA. The CDR3 totals 15 residues. The receptor was isolated from an adult in good health. V usage is TRBV7-2 and J usage is TRBJ1-4; 9 nucleotides match TRBD1. The specimen was peripheral blood, collected on day 0 of AZD1222 vaccination. The CDR3 DNA sequence: TGTGCCAGCAGCTTAAGGGGACAGGGTGGCGAAAAACTGTTTTTT. Amino acid sequence: CASSLRGQGGEKLFF.